This T cell receptor beta chain emerged from a study of Ad26.COV2.S vaccination and SARS-CoV-2 variants. Profiled with immunoSEQ multiplex PCR; TCRdb holds only in-frame clones, not every one. The repertoire holds 43,000 or so clones, with approximately 80% as singletons. Comment on this clone: Its target is not known.

The germline V gene has CDR1 SEHNR and CDR2 FQNEAQ (reference sequence). The ends lost 5 bases at V and 2 bases at J; junction bases unmatched: 12. This CDR3 comprises 17 residues. The study, taken as a whole, reports: In TCR breadth and depth analyses, total T cell responses may have been underestimated.

The chain carries TRBV7-9 and TRBJ2-7; 10 nucleotides agree with TRBD2. The specimen was peripheral blood, collected after recovery from COVID-19. The clonotype comes from a human donor who had recovered from COVID-19. In DNA form, the CDR3 reads TGTGCCAGCAGCGGGCTTAGCGGGAGGATTCCCACCTACGAGCAGTACTTC. Its translation is CASSGLSGRIPTYEQYF.